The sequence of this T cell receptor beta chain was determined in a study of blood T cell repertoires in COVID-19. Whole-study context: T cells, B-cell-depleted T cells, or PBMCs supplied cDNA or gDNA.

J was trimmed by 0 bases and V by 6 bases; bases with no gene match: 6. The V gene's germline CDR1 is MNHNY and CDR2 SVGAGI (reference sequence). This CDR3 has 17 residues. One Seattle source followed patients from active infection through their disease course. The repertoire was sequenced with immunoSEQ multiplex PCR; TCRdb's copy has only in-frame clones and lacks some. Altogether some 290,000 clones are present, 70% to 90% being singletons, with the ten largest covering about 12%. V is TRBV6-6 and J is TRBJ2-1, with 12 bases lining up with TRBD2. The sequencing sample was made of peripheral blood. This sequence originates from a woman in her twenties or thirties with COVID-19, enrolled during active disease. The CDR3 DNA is TGTGCCAGCAGCCGAGGGACTAGCGGGCGCTCCTACAATGAGCAGTTCTTC. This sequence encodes CASSRGTSGRSYNEQFF.